This T cell receptor beta chain was identified during a study of glioma-infiltrating T cells. Study-level points and caveats: Non-neoplastic patients had below-expected tissue-blood divergence, while all gliomas exceeded expectation.

The iRepertoire nested amplicon-rescue multiplex PCR amplified TCR alpha and beta CDR3s from RNA. TCRdb reprocessed the multiplex PCR reads with MiXCR, giving one entry per CDR3 protein. This repertoire shows roughly 120,000 distinct CDR3 sequences, 25% to 30% found once; its top ten account for approximately 35%. This clonotype was counted ten times or more. No antigen is known for it. The material sequenced was glioma tissue, nonneoplastic brain tissue, or PBMCs (not recorded which). This TCR derives from a human donor with low-grade glioma or glioblastoma, undergoing nonglioma brain surgery, or in good health (not recorded which).

CDR3 region: CASSQGLWKTQHF. CDR3 bases: TGCGCCAGCAGCCAAGGCCTCTGGAAGACCCAGCATTTT. The gene calls are TRBV4-3 and TRBJ1-5; no definite D call. Between the trimmed V and J ends, which lost 1 base and 11 bases, there was a span of 12 bases. This CDR3 region has 13 residues. The germline V gene encodes CDR1 LGHNA and CDR2 YSLEER.